This TCR beta chain was obtained from a study of a mutant IDH1 vaccine in newly diagnosed glioma. Study summary: Eight vaccine injections were given to patients in weeks 1, 3, 5, 7, 11, 15, 19 and 23. Prior therapy was radiotherapy, temozolomide, or both; most received both.

As to time point: week 23, last vaccination. What each vaccine dose contained was 300 ug of mutant IDH1 20-mer peptide, accompanied by topical imiquimod. This CDR3 contains 12 residues. The method was immunoSEQ multiplex PCR; TCRdb's version includes in-frame clones alone and lacks a portion of them. This sample has some 70,000 clones, with about 87% found just once. Turning to this clone: What it recognizes is unknown.

The chain couples TRBV21-1 to TRBJ2-7; whether TRBD2, the table's D call, matches the DNA was not checked. TRBV21-1 is labeled a pseudogene. The clonotype was recovered from a man between 18 and 29 years old with glioma. This material consisted of PBMCs, taken from a glioma patient whose treatment included an IDH1 peptide vaccine. CDR3 region: CASSESSYEQYF. CDR3 nucleotide sequence: TGTGCCAGCAGCGAGAGCTCCTACGAGCAGTACTTC.